This TCR beta chain was captured in a study of T cells after yellow fever vaccination. Notes on the study in general: CD4 and CD8 compartments shared a small share of clonotypes. Post-booster reappearance was seen for most primary-vaccination clones (about 96% CD4, 88% CD8).

V lost 6 bases to trimming and J lost 6 bases, with 17 bases between them. The CDR3 covers 14 residues. CDR1 and CDR2 from the germline V gene are MNHEY and SVGEGT. This clonotype has just a few counts. No antigen is known for it. In making TCR cDNA, 5'RACE template switching added a universal primer site and UMIs to it. Each CDR3 protein is one row after TCRdb ran MiXCR on the 5' RACE reads. The sample includes 450,000 to 600,000 distinct CDR3 sequences, approximately 15% of them seen just once. The specimen was PBMCs, collected on the day of the yellow fever booster vaccination. The chain has TRBV6-2 or TRBV6-3 and TRBJ1-1; D unclear. This TCR was recovered from a man aged 25 to 40 who received the YFV17D yellow fever vaccine. CDR3 protein: CASSPTVESSEAFF. The CDR3 DNA reads as TGTGCCAGCAGCCCTACGGTGGAGTCCTCTGAAGCTTTCTTT.